This T cell receptor beta chain stems from a study of CD8 T cells in Susac syndrome. Study as a whole: Clinically active disease was present in over five of the sequenced Susac syndrome patients. Eight of these patients were in remission. Study observations and caveats: The study conceded that its TCR sequencing and HLA analysis involved relatively few individuals.

CDR1 and CDR2 from the germline V gene are DFQATT and SNEGSKA (reference sequence). V shed 3 bases and J 3 bases; nucleotides not matched to a gene: 12. The CDR3 loop spans 16 amino acids. Roughly 0.45 to 1 ug RNA was reverse transcribed with random hexamers. The immunoSEQ assay covered 54 Vbeta and 13 Jbeta segments for CDR3. TCRdb reprocessed the immunoSEQ multiplex PCR reads via MiXCR and lists one record per CDR3 protein. This table holds approximately 79,000 distinct CDR3 sequences, around 93% found once. A word on this clonotype: No antigen is known for it.

The receptor was isolated from a human donor with Susac syndrome. This chain uses TRBV20-1 with TRBJ2-3, with 7 bases aligning to TRBD2. The source material was CD8+ T cells from PBMCs. In DNA, the CDR3 is TGCAGTGCTAGCCTCATTTGGACGGGGGGTACAGATACGCAGTATTTT. It translates to CSASLIWTGGTDTQYF.